This record looks at one T cell receptor beta chain sequence and its context. This record comes from a study of blood T cell repertoires in COVID-19. Study background: Samples came from the United States, Italy and Spain, spanning acute and convalescent COVID-19.

Ages ranged from roughly 18 to 100 years, with residence in approximately 23 US areas. Cohort 3 recovered donors had two negative PCRs, clearance, or symptom resolution. Study processing details: Counts of nucleated cells, estimated from reference gene primer amplification, were obtained. Produced via immunoSEQ multiplex PCR; TCRdb's table is partial and in-frame only. V and J calls and clone size are those listed in that table; D and trimming were worked out from the DNA. The table shows 250,000 to 300,000 clones, with 80% to 90% occurring only once. Sequenced material: PBMCs or T cells enriched from blood (not recorded which). The sequence derives from a man aged 35 to 55 who had recovered from COVID-19.

CDR3 region: CASSRLPPSSYNEQFF. In nucleotides, the CDR3 is TGTGCCAGCAGTAGACTACCCCCTAGCTCCTACAATGAGCAGTTCTTC. The chain recombines TRBV7-3 with TRBJ2-1; D may be TRBD2 (5 bases). This CDR3 spans 16 amino acids. Deletions cut 6 bases from V and 0 bases from J, with 15 bases between. CDR1 is SGHTA, CDR2 FQGTGA, per germline.